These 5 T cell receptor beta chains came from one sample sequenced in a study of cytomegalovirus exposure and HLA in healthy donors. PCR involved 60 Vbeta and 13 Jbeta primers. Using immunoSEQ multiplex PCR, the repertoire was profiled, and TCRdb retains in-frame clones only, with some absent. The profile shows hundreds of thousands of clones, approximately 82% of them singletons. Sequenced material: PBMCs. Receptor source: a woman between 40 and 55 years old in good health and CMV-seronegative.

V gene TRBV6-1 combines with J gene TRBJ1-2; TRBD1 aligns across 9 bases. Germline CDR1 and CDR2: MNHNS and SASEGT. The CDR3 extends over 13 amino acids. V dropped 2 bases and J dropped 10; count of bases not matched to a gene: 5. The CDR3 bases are TGTGCCAGCAGTGAAATGAGGGACAGGGTCTACACCTTC. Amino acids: CASSEMRDRVYTF.

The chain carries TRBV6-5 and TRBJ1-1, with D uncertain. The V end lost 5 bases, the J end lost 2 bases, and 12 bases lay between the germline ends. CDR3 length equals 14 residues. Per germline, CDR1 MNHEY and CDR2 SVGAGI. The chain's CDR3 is CASSDKVLNTEAFF. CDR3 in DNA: TGTGCCAGCAGTGACAAGGTTCTAAACACTGAAGCTTTCTTT.

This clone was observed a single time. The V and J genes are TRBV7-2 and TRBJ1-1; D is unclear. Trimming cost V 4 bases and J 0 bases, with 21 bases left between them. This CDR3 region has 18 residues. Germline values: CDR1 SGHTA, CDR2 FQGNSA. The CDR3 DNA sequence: TGTGCCAGCAGCTCTAGCCCCTTTCTGGGCCGGGTGAACACTGAAGCTTTCTTT. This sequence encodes CASSSSPFLGRVNTEAFF.

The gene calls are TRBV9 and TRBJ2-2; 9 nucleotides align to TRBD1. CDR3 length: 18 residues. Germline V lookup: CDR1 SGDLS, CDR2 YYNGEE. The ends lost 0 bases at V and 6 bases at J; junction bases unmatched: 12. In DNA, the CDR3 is TGTGCCAGCAGCGTAGGACCCAGGGACAGGGAGATCGCCGGGGAGCTGTTTTTT. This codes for CASSVGPRDREIAGELFF.

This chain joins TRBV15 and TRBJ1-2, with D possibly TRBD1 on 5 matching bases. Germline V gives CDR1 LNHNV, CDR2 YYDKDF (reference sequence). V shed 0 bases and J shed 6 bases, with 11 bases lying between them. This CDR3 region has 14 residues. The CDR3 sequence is CATSRDGGANGYTF. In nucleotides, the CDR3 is TGTGCCACCAGCAGAGATGGAGGGGCGAATGGCTACACCTTC.